This T cell receptor (beta chain) was observed in a study of technical replicates of blood from a few donors. CDR3 length equals 15 residues. Germline values: CDR1 LGHNA, CDR2 YNFKEQ. V shed 0 bases and J shed 5 bases, with 13 bases lying between them. Repertoires were generated with immunoSEQ multiplex PCR, while TCRdb's copy carries only in-frame clones and drops some. The sample has tens of thousands of clones, under 98% seen once. This clone showed up just once. The sequence derives from a human donor in good health. J is TRBJ2-5 and V is TRBV4-2; a possible D gene is TRBD2 (6 bases). Sample: T cells isolated from PBMCs. This chain's CDR3 is CASSQDKLAWETQYF. CDR3 bases: TGTGCCAGCAGCCAAGACAAACTAGCCTGGGAGACCCAGTACTTC.